The clone carrying this T cell receptor (beta chain) was recorded a few times. Antigen specificity is unknown. The V gene lost 1 base and the J gene lost 2 bases, with 8 bases spanning the gap. Germline V gene data show CDR1 as SEHNR and CDR2 as FQNEAQ (reference sequence). The CDR3 runs 14 residues. The sample comes from a study of beta chain features in type 1 diabetes. CD4+ naive, central memory, regulatory and stem cell-like memory subsets were isolated by sorting on CD45RO/CCR7/CD25/CD127/CD95/CD27. Investigators reverse transcribed all isolated RNA, so they sequenced expressed TCRB transcripts. Here immunoSEQ multiplex PCR was the method, and the copy in TCRdb shows in-frame clones only, minus some. The table includes roughly 700,000 clones, roughly 13% detected once. Overall study results and limits: Moderate but significant shortening of TCRB CDR3s was recorded in all four CD4+ subsets from Type 1 diabetes patients.

The chain carries TRBV7-9 and TRBJ1-1, with no clear D. Sample: naive CD4+ T cells from blood. The clonotype comes from a man aged 18 to 35 with type 1 diabetes. CDR3 sequence: CASSLGTQNTEAFF. CDR3 bases: TGTGCCAGCAGCTTAGGGACTCAAAACACTGAAGCTTTCTTT. The full variable domain, in which reference TRBV7-9 and TRBJ1-1 provide the parts outside the CDR3, is DTGVSQNPRHKITKRGQNVTFRCDPISEHNRLYWYRQTLGQGPEFLTYFQNEAQLEKSRLLSDRFSAERPKGSFSTLEIQRTEQGDSAMYLCASSLGTQNTEAFFGQGTRLTVV.